The 23 T cell receptor beta chains given below trace back to one sample, sequenced in a study of blood T cell repertoires in COVID-19. The protocol was immunoSEQ multiplex PCR, while the TCRdb copy is restricted to in-frame clones and leaves out a portion. The data contain approximately 280,000 clones, around 84% of them singletons. The sample taken for sequencing was PBMCs or T cells enriched from blood (not recorded which). The receptors derive from a woman aged 45-60 years who had recovered from COVID-19.

This chain uses TRBV6-6 with TRBJ1-1; tentative D call: TRBD1 (5 bases). Between the trimmed V and J ends, which lost 0 bases and 3 bases, there was a span of 8 bases. Per germline, CDR1 MNHNY and CDR2 SVGAGI (reference sequence). The CDR3 runs 14 residues. The CDR3 reads CASSYSGAYTEAFF. CDR3 nucleotides: TGTGCCAGCAGTTACTCTGGGGCGTACACTGAAGCTTTCTTT.

This rearrangement joins TRBV5-5 to TRBJ1-2; 9 bases agree with TRBD1. With V trimmed by 3 bases and J by 3 bases, 0 bases remained unmatched. This CDR3 comprises 13 residues. Germline V lookup: CDR1 SGHKS, CDR2 YYEKEE (reference sequence). The CDR3 DNA follows: TGTGCCAGCAGCTGGGACAGGGACTATGGCTACACCTTC. Translation: CASSWDRDYGYTF.

The CDR3 sequence is CASQGVVTDTQYF. DNA for the CDR3: TGTGCCAGCCAGGGGGTTGTCACAGATACGCAGTATTTT. The genes are TRBV6-6 and TRBJ2-3; 7 bases agree with TRBD1. Germline V gives CDR1 MNHNY, CDR2 SVGAGI (reference sequence). J was trimmed by 2 bases and V by 8 bases; bases with no gene match: 4. The CDR3 is made up of 13 amino acids.

The chain links TRBV18 to TRBJ1-4; tentative D call: TRBD1 (6 bases). Germline V gene lookup returns CDR1 KGHSH and CDR2 LQKENI. This CDR3 spans 13 amino acids. V was clipped by 5 bases and J by 8 bases, with 12 bases between them. CDR3 sequence: CASSTGQSEKLFF. The CDR3 nucleotides read TGTGCCAGCTCAACCGGACAGAGCGAAAAACTGTTTTTT.

The chain employs TRBV5-1 and TRBJ2-4; D is ambiguous. With 3 bases removed from V and 0 bases from J, the gap between germline ends came to 13 bases. Germline V lookup: CDR1 SGHRS, CDR2 YFSETQ. The CDR3 totals 16 residues. The CDR3 loop reads CASSSTPLLAKNIQYF. The CDR3 DNA reads TGCGCCAGCAGCTCCACTCCTCTGCTAGCCAAAAACATTCAGTACTTC.

The V call is TRBV7-7, the J call TRBJ2-5; possibly TRBD2 for D (7 bases). The CDR3 is 16 residues long. V was shortened by 3 bases and J by 2 bases, with 16 bases between the two germline ends. Germline V lookup: CDR1 SSHAT, CDR2 FNYEAQ (reference sequence). The CDR3 spells CASSFGAGASQETQYF. The CDR3, as DNA: TGTGCCAGCAGCTTTGGGGCGGGGGCCTCTCAAGAGACCCAGTACTTC.

The chain joins TRBV30 to TRBJ2-5, with a possible D match to TRBD1 (6 bases). V was trimmed by 3 bases and J by 4 bases, leaving 15 bases between them. Germline V gene data show CDR1 as GTSNPN and CDR2 as SVGIG (reference sequence). This CDR3 spans 14 amino acids. The CDR3 region is CAWSATGMRETQYF. CDR3 nucleotides: TGTGCCTGGAGCGCTACAGGGATGCGAGAGACCCAGTACTTC.

This clone was observed once. This chain uses TRBV5-1 with TRBJ1-2, with 9 bases aligning to TRBD1. Trimming took 4 bases from V and 3 from J; bases not matched to a gene: 4. Germline CDR1 reads SGHRS; CDR2 reads YFSETQ. This CDR3 is built from 14 residues. CDR3 in DNA: TGCGCCAGCAGCCCCGGGACAGGGTACTATGGCTACACCTTC. It translates to CASSPGTGYYGYTF.

The CDR3 protein is CASSSTWASPLHF. DNA for the CDR3: TGTGCCAGCAGCAGCACCTGGGCATCACCCCTCCACTTT. The chain employs TRBV6-5 and TRBJ1-6, with D uncertain. The CDR3 is 13 amino acids. Germline CDR1 and CDR2: MNHEY and SVGAGI. V lost 6 bases to trimming and J lost 10 bases, with 13 bases between them.

This clone has just a few counts. The J gene is TRBJ1-2, the V gene TRBV2; no clear D. The length of the CDR3 is 14 residues. Trimming stripped 7 bases from V and 5 bases from J, with 17 bases between. The germline V gene has CDR1 SNHLY and CDR2 FYNNEI. The CDR3 sequence: CASKQASYEYGYTF. CDR3 DNA: TGTGCCAGCAAGCAGGCCAGTTACGAGTATGGCTACACCTTC.

In DNA form, the CDR3 reads TGTGCAAGTCGCTTGATCAGGACTAGCGGGAGAGCCCTACAGGAGCAGTACTTC. Its protein is CASRLIRTSGRALQEQYF. V is TRBV12-2 and J is TRBJ2-7; TRBD2 reflects the table's D call only, with no check against the DNA. TRBV12-2 is tagged as a pseudogene. There are 18 residues in the CDR3.

The chain recombines TRBV5-1 with TRBJ1-6, with TRBD1 identical over 8 bases. The CDR3 is made up of 16 amino acids. Trimming at V came to 0 bases and at J to 5 bases, leaving 4 bases not matched to a gene. Germline CDR1 reads SGHRS; CDR2 reads YFSETQ. The CDR3 DNA follows: TGCGCCAGCAGCTTGGGGACAGGGACCGATAATTCACCCCTCCACTTT. Amino acid sequence: CASSLGTGTDNSPLHF. The entire variable domain, with the rest obtained from reference TRBV5-1 and TRBJ1-6, is as follows: KAGVTQTPRYLIKTRGQQVTLSCSPISGHRSVSWYQQTPGQGLQFLFEYFSETQRNKGNFPGRFSGRQFSNSRSEMNVSTLELGDSALYLCASSLGTGTDNSPLHFGNGTRLTVT.

The chain has TRBV7-9 and TRBJ1-3; D remains unclear. This CDR3 is 16 amino acids long. V dropped 0 bases and J dropped 0 bases, with 9 bases sitting between them. Germline lookup yields CDR1 SEHNR and CDR2 FQNEAQ (reference sequence). In nucleotides, the CDR3 is TGTGCCAGCAGCTTAGCCCAGTTCCTCTCTGGAAACACCATATATTTT. Its protein is CASSLAQFLSGNTIYF. The full variable domain, with the rest looked up from reference TRBV7-9 and TRBJ1-3, is DTGVSQNPRHKITKRGQNVTFRCDPISEHNRLYWYRQTLGQGPEFLTYFQNEAQLEKSRLLSDRFSAERPKGSFSTLEIQRTEQGDSAMYLCASSLAQFLSGNTIYFGEGSWLTVV.

The V and J genes are TRBV10-3 and TRBJ1-1; a possible D gene is TRBD1 (5 bases). Trimming cost V 3 bases and J 5 bases, with 19 bases left between them. There are 16 residues in the CDR3. Per germline, CDR1 ENHRY and CDR2 SYGVKD. CDR3 coding DNA: TGTGCCATCAGTGATCCAGGGAAGAATTTCCGGACTGAAGCTTTCTTT. It encodes CAISDPGKNFRTEAFF.

The genes are TRBV15 and TRBJ1-1; D ambiguous. This CDR3 is built from 11 residues. Per the germline V gene, CDR1 is LNHNV and CDR2 is YYDKDF (reference sequence). Trimming shortened V by 0 bases and J by 10 bases, and 6 bases separated the two germline ends. CDR3 residues: CATSRDGRAFF. The CDR3 DNA reads as TGTGCCACCAGCAGAGATGGGCGAGCTTTCTTT.

This chain joins TRBV11-2 and TRBJ2-4; TRBD1 is a possible D gene (5 bases). The CDR3 covers 19 residues. V lost 5 bases to trimming and J lost 2 bases, with 25 bases between them. Germline loops: CDR1 SGHAT, CDR2 FQNNGV. CDR3 region: CASSPLRQSLVVPKNIQYF. As DNA, the CDR3 is TGTGCCAGCAGCCCCCTTCGACAGTCCCTGGTGGTACCCAAAAACATTCAGTACTTC.

The genes are TRBV15 and TRBJ1-4; 9 nucleotides match TRBD1. Germline V lookup: CDR1 LNHNV, CDR2 YYDKDF (reference sequence). Losses at the gene ends were 0 bases for V and 8 bases for J; bases not matched to a gene: 4. The CDR3 extends over 15 amino acids. The CDR3 nucleotides are TGTGCCACCAGCAGAGAGGGACAGGGCGAAGAAAAACTGTTTTTT. Protein sequence: CATSREGQGEEKLFF.

This clone was seen once. V gene TRBV5-1 combines with J gene TRBJ1-6; D unresolved. This CDR3 is 13 amino acids long. Trimming took 0 bases from V and 12 from J, leaving 10 bases between them. Germline V gives CDR1 SGHRS, CDR2 YFSETQ. The chain's CDR3 is CASSLEDSRPLHF. CDR3 sequence (DNA): TGCGCCAGCAGCTTGGAGGACTCTCGACCCCTCCACTTT. Combining the CDR3 with reference TRBV5-1 and TRBJ1-6 gives the whole variable domain KAGVTQTPRYLIKTRGQQVTLSCSPISGHRSVSWYQQTPGQGLQFLFEYFSETQRNKGNFPGRFSGRQFSNSRSEMNVSTLELGDSALYLCASSLEDSRPLHFGNGTRLTVT.

This clone was seen a single time. This chain connects TRBV3-1 (or the pseudogene TRBV3-2) to TRBJ2-3, with D perhaps matching TRBD2 (7 bases). Trimming removed 5 bases from V and 2 bases from J, with 14 bases in between. CDR3 size: 15 residues. Germline V gives CDR1 LGHDT, CDR2 YNNKEL (reference sequence). The CDR3 DNA reads TGTGCCAGCAGCTCGGCGGGGGCTTACACAGATACGCAGTATTTT. Its translation: CASSSAGAYTDTQYF.

The V and J genes are TRBV28 and TRBJ1-6; TRBD1 is a possible D gene (6 bases). Germline loops: CDR1 MDHEN, CDR2 SYDVKM. Trimming stripped 5 bases from V and 9 bases from J, with 11 bases between. This CDR3 contains 13 residues. The CDR3 bases are TGTGCCAGCAGTACAGGGTTTGGTTCACCCCTCCACTTT. It specifies CASSTGFGSPLHF. Drawing the rest from reference TRBV28 and TRBJ1-6, the complete variable domain is DVKVTQSSRYLVKRTGEKVFLECVQDMDHENMFWYRQDPGLGLRLIYFSYDVKMKEKGDIPEGYSVSREKKERFSLILESASTNQTSMYLCASSTGFGSPLHFGNGTRLTVT.

The chain carries TRBV5-1 and TRBJ2-3; D not resolved. CDR3 length: 15 amino acids. CDR1 and CDR2 (germline): SGHRS, YFSETQ. Trimming left V 6 bases short and J 4 bases short, with 18 bases between. The CDR3 DNA reads TGCGCCAGCAAAGATAGACGGAGTCCCCCAGATACGCAGTATTTT. Its translation: CASKDRRSPPDTQYF.

The chain uses TRBV9 and TRBJ1-5; no firm D call. This CDR3 contains 14 residues. V gave up 0 bases and J gave up 5 bases, with 9 bases separating them. Germline values: CDR1 SGDLS, CDR2 YYNGEE. The CDR3 sequence: CASSVGSLDQPQHF. The DNA of the CDR3 is TGTGCCAGCAGCGTAGGGAGTCTCGATCAGCCCCAGCATTTT.

V gene TRBV6-2 or TRBV6-3 combines with J gene TRBJ1-1; maybe TRBD1 (5 bases). Trimming removed 0 bases at V and 4 bases at J, with 18 bases between. The CDR3 sequence is 17 residues long. The V gene's germline CDR1 is MNHEY and CDR2 SVGEGT. CDR3 region: CASSYSRGRQSGTEAFF. The DNA for the CDR3 is TGTGCCAGCAGTTACTCTCGAGGACGACAGTCCGGCACTGAAGCTTTCTTT.